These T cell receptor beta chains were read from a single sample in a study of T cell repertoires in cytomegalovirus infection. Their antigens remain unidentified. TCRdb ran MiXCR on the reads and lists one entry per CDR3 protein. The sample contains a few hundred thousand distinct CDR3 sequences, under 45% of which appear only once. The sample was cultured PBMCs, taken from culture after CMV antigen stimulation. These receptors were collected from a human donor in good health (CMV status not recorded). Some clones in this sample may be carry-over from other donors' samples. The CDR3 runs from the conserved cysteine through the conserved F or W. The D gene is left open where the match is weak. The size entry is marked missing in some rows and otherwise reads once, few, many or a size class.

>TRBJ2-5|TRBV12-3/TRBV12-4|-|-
TGTGCCAGCAGTTCCCGTGAGACCAAGTACTTC
CASSSRETKYF
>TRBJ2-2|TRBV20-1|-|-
TGCAGTGCTAGTCGGTCCGGGGTGAACACCGGGGAGCTGTTTTTT
CSASRSGVNTGELFF
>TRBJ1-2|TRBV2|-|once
TGTGCCAGCAGTCCATCGCCCACTAATGGCTACACCTTC
CASSPSPTNGYTF
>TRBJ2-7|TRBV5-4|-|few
TGTGCCAGCAGCTCCCCCGCCGAGCAGTACTTC
CASSSPAEQYF
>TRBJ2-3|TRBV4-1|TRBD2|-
TGCGCCAGCAGCTACCTAGCGGGAAGCACAGATACGCAGTATTTT
CASSYLAGSTDTQYF
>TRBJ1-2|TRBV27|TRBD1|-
TGTGCCAGCAGTTTATCAGGACAGGTCCCTAACTATGGCTACACCTTC
CASSLSGQVPNYGYTF
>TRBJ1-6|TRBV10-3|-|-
TGTGCCATCAGTGAAGGGCAGCGTAATTCACCCCTCCACTTT
CAISEGQRNSPLHF
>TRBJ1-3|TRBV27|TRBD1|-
TGTGCCAGCAGGATAGGGGACAGGGCCTCCTCTGGAAACACCATATATTTT
CASRIGDRASSGNTIYF
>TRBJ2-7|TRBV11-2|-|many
TGTGCCAGCAGCTTAGTCCTTGGGGGGGCGAGGAACGAGCAGTACTTC
CASSLVLGGARNEQYF
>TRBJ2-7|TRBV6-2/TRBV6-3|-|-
TGTGCCAGCAGTTATGGATTTCCCTCCTACGAGCAGTACTTC
CASSYGFPSYEQYF
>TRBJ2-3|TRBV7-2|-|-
TGTGCCAGCAGCGCTGGGGTAGCAGATACGCAGTATTTT
CASSAGVADTQYF
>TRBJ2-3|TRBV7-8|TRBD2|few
TGTGCCAGCAGCGCTAGCCCAGCGGGGGGACACACAGATACGCAGTATTTT
CASSASPAGGHTDTQYF
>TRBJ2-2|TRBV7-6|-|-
TGTGCCAGCAGCTGGAATGTCGAAGCCGGGGAGCTGTTTTTT
CASSWNVEAGELFF
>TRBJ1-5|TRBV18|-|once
TGTGCCAGCTCACCAGACCTTCTGAGCAATCAGCCCCAGCATTTT
CASSPDLLSNQPQHF
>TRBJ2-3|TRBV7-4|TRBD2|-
TGTGCCAGCAGCGCCCCCCCGAGTAGCGGGAGGGCCATTTCAGATACGCAGTATTTT
CASSAPPSSGRAISDTQYF
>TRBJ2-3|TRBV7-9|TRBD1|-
TGTGCCAGCAGCTCCGGGACAGCTGCAGATACGCAGTATTTT
CASSSGTAADTQYF
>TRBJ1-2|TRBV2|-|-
TGTGCCAGCAGTGTCTCCCGGACAGCTAACTATGGCTACACCTTC
CASSVSRTANYGYTF
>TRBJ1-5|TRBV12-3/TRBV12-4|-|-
TGTGCCAGCAGCGCGGAGGGAATCCGTCAGCCCCAGCATTTT
CASSAEGIRQPQHF
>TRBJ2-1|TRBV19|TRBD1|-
TGTGCCAGTAGTGGGCCAGGGGGCTTTGAGCAGTTCTTC
CASSGPGGFEQFF
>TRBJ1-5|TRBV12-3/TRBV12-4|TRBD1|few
TGTGCCAGCAGTTCAACAGGGGGAGAGTTTAGCAATCAGCCCCAGCATTTT
CASSSTGGEFSNQPQHF
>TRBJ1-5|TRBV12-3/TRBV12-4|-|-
TGTGCCAGCAAAGTGGAGGGCAGCAATCAGCCCCAGCATTTT
CASKVEGSNQPQHF
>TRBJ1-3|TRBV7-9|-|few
TGTGCCAGCAGCTTAGGGGACCTTTCCCCTGGAAACACCATATATTTT
CASSLGDLSPGNTIYF
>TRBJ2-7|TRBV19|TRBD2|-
TGTGCCACCCAAGCTAGCGGAGGGGTTTACGAGCAGTACTTC
CATQASGGVYEQYF
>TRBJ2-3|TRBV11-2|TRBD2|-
TGTGCCAGCAGCGCAGCGGGAGCAGATACGCAGTATTTT
CASSAAGADTQYF
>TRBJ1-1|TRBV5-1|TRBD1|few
TGCGCCAGCCGAGGTGTCGACAGGGTTAACACTGAAGCTTTCTTT
CASRGVDRVNTEAFF
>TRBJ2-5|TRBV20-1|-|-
TGCAGTGCTAGAGCGTCTGGGGGACAAGAGACCCAGTACTTC
CSARASGGQETQYF
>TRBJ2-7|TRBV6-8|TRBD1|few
TGTGCCAGCAGTGCCCCCGGGACAGGGTACTACGAGCAGTACTTC
CASSAPGTGYYEQYF
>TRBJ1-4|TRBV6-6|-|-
TGTGCCAGCAGACTCAGGGGAACTAATGAAAAACTGTTTTTT
CASRLRGTNEKLFF
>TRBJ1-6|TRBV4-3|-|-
TGCGCCAGCAGCCAAGATGGGGGGGGCCCGGATTCACCCCTCCACTTT
CASSQDGGGPDSPLHF
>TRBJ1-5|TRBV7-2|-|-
TGTGCCAGCAGCTCCCTTGGACAGACCAATCAGCCCCAGCATTTT
CASSSLGQTNQPQHF
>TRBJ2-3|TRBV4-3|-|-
TGCGCCAGCAGCCAAGGTCGGGGACTGGAGGGCACAGATACGCAGTATTTT
CASSQGRGLEGTDTQYF
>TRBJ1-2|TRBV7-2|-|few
TGTGCCAGCAGCCCCCATGGCTACACCTTC
CASSPHGYTF
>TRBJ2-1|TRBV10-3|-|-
TGTGCCATCAGCCAGACAGAGGATGAGCAGTTCTTC
CAISQTEDEQFF
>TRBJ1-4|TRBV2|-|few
TGTGCCAGCAGTGAAGTTGCCGCCGGGCATGAAAAACTGTTTTTT
CASSEVAAGHEKLFF
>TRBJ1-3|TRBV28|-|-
TGTGCCAGCAGTTCCCACAGGGACGGCGGAAACACCATATATTTT
CASSSHRDGGNTIYF
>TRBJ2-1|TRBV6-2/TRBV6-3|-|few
TGTGCCAGCAGACCCGCGGGGTACGGGGTTTACAATGAGCAGTTCTTC
CASRPAGYGVYNEQFF
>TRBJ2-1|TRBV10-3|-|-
TGTGCCATCAGTGAGAGTTCCGGGGGAACCTACAATGAGCAGTTCTTC
CAISESSGGTYNEQFF
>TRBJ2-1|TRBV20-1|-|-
TGCAGTGCCAGGACGGCAGGAACCTTGAGCTCCTACAATGAGCAGTTCTTC
CSARTAGTLSSYNEQFF
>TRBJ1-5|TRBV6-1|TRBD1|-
TGTGCCAGCAGTACCCGAAGACAGGGAGCGGGTCAGCCCCAGCATTTT
CASSTRRQGAGQPQHF
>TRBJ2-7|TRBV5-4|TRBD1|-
TGTTCCAGCAGCTCGGGACAGGGGGTTCACGAGCAGTACTTC
CSSSSGQGVHEQYF
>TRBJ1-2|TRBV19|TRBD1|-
TGTGCCAGTAGTACCATAGGGGGCCGACAGGGAAATACGGTCTATGGCTACACCTTC
CASSTIGGRQGNTVYGYTF
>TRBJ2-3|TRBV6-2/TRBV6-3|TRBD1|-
TGTGCCAGCAGTTACGACGGGGGACAGGGGAAGACAGATACGCAGTATTTT
CASSYDGGQGKTDTQYF
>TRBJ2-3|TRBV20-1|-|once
TGCAGTGCTAGAGATCTTGACTTCGCCGCAGATACGCAGTATTTT
CSARDLDFAADTQYF
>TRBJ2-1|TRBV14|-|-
TGTGCCAGCAGCCCCCTGGGTACCTCATTCTACAATGAGCAGTTCTTC
CASSPLGTSFYNEQFF
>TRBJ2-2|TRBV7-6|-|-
TGTGCCAGCAGCTTAGCCGGGGCCCTTATTTCCGGGGAGCTGTTTTTT
CASSLAGALISGELFF
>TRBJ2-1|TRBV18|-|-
TGTGCCAGCTCGGGATTGAACAATGAGCAGTTCTTC
CASSGLNNEQFF
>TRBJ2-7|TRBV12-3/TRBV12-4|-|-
TGTGCCAGCAGTTACAGGGACTCATACGAGCAGTACTTC
CASSYRDSYEQYF
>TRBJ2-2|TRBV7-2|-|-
TGTGCCAGCAAGGTTGGCACCGGGGAGCTGTTTTTT
CASKVGTGELFF
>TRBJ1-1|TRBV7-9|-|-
TGTGCCAGCAGCTTAAGGTCACACCCGAACACTGAAGCTTTCTTT
CASSLRSHPNTEAFF
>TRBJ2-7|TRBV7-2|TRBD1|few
TGTGCCAGCAACGTAGGACAGGGGCTTTCCTACGAGCAGTACTTC
CASNVGQGLSYEQYF
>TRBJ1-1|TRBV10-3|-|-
TGTGCCATCAGTGAGGTTGAGAACACTGAAGCTTTCTTT
CAISEVENTEAFF
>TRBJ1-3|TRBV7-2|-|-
TGTGCCAGCAGCTTAAACAGGCGGAGCTCTGGAAACACCATATATTTT
CASSLNRRSSGNTIYF
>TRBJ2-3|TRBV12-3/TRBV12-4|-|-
TGTGCCAGCAGTTTAGAACCGCTGACAGATACGCAGTATTTT
CASSLEPLTDTQYF
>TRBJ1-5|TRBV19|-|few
TGTGCCAGTAGTATCCGGGACGGTAGCAATCAGCCCCAGCATTTT
CASSIRDGSNQPQHF